The entry below gives a single TCR beta chain sequence along with its context. The data were taken from a study of blood T cell repertoires in COVID-19. Profiling relied on immunoSEQ multiplex PCR, and the TCRdb table lists in-frame clones only, not all of them. This sample has about 160,000 clones, with roughly nine tenths found just once. Germline assignment: CDR1 SGHAT and CDR2 FQNNGV. This CDR3 has 13 residues. V gave up 2 bases and J gave up 5 bases, with 9 bases separating them. The sequencing input was PBMCs or T cells enriched from blood (not recorded which). This clonotype originated in a woman aged 40 to 55 who had been exposed to COVID-19. The chain links TRBV11-2 to TRBJ1-2, with D perhaps TRBD1 (5 bases). For the CDR3, the DNA is TGTGCCAGCAGCTTATGGGGGGAATATGGCTACACCTTC. It specifies CASSLWGEYGYTF.